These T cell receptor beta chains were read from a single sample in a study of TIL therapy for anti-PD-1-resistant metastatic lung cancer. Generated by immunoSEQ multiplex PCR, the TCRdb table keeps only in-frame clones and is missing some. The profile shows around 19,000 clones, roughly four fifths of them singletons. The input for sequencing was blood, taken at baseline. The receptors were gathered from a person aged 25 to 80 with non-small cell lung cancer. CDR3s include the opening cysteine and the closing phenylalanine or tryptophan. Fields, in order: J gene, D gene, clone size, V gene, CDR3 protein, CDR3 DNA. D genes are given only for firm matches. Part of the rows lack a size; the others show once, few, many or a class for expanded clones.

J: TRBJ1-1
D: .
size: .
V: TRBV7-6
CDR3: CASSSQGGTEAFF
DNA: TGTGCCAGCAGCTCTCAGGGTGGTACTGAAGCTTTCTTT

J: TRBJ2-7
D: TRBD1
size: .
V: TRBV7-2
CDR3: CASSQGQPAYEQYF
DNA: TGTGCCAGCAGCCAGGGACAGCCAGCCTACGAGCAGTACTTC

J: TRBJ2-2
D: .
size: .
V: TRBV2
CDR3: CASRRQFANTGELFF
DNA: TGTGCCAGCAGGAGACAGTTCGCGAACACCGGAGAGCTGTTTTTT

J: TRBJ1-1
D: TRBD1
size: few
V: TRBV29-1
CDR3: CSVSATGGTEAFF
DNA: TGCAGCGTCTCAGCAACAGGGGGAACTGAAGCTTTCTTT

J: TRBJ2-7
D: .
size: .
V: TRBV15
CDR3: CATSSSPGEQYF
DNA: TGTGCCACCAGCAGTTCCCCCGGCGAGCAGTACTTC

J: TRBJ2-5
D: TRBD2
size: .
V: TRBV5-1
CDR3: CASGPGLAEQETQYF
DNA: TGCGCCAGCGGACCGGGACTAGCGGAACAAGAGACCCAGTACTTC

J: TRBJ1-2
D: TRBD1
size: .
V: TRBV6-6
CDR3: CASSYSNRGNYGYTF
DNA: TGTGCCAGCAGTTACTCGAACAGGGGCAACTATGGCTACACCTTC

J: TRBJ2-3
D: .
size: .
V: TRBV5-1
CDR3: CASSPPFSSTDTQYF
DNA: TGCGCCAGCAGCCCACCCTTTTCTAGCACAGATACGCAGTATTTT

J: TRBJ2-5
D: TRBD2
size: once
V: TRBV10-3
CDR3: CAISESIAGVGETQYF
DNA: TGTGCCATCAGTGAGTCGATAGCGGGAGTTGGGGAGACCCAGTACTTC

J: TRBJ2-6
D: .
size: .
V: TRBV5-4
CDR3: CASSPGGSRFSGANVLTF
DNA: TGTGCCAGCAGCCCGGGCGGCTCCCGATTCTCTGGGGCCAACGTCCTGACTTTC

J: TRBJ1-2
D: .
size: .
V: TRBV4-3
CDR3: CASSQGGGTANYGYTF
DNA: TGCGCCAGCAGCCAAGGGGGAGGGACCGCGAACTATGGCTACACCTTC

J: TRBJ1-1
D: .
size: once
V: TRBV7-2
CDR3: CASSLGGSNTEAFF
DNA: TGTGCCAGCAGCTTAGGGGGATCGAACACTGAAGCTTTCTTT

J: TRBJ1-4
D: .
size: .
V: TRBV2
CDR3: CASSERDNLNEKLFF
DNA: TGTGCCAGCAGTGAACGCGACAACCTTAATGAAAAACTGTTTTTT

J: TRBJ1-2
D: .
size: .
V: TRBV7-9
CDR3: CASSLGNNYGYTF
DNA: TGTGCCAGCAGCTTGGGGAATAACTATGGCTACACCTTC

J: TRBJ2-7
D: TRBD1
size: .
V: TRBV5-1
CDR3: CASSSTGDPTYEQYF
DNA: TGCGCCAGCAGCTCCACAGGGGACCCCACCTACGAGCAGTACTTC

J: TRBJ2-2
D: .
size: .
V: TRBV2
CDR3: CASRRQFANTGELFF
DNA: TGTGCCAGCAGGAGACAGTTCGCGAACACCGGGGAGCTGTTTTTT

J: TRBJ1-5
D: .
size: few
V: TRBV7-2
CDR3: CASSLAHGNQPQHF
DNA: TGTGCCAGCAGCTTAGCGCACGGCAATCAGCCCCAGCATTTT

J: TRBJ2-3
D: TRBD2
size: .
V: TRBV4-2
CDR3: CASSQELAGGQDTQYF
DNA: TGTGCCAGCAGCCAAGAACTAGCGGGGGGGCAAGATACGCAGTATTTT

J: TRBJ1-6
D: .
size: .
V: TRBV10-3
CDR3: CAISELIGGVIHF
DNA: TGTGCCATCAGTGAGCTAATTGGGGGCGTAATCCACTTT

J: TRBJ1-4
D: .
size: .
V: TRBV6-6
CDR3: CASSYSSQGYEKLFF
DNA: TGTGCCAGCAGTTACTCGTCGCAGGGGTATGAAAAACTGTTTTTT

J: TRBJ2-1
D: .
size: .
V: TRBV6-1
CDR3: CASSDGGGTFTGNEQFF
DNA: TGTGCCAGCAGTGACGGCGGAGGAACATTTACAGGGAATGAGCAGTTCTTC

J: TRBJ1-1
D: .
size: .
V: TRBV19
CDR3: CASSIERKAFF
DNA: TGTGCCAGTAGTATAGAAAGAAAAGCTTTCTTT

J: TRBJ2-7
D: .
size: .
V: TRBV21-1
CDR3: CASSTIDRTPYEQYF
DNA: TGTGCCAGCAGCACGATAGACAGGACCCCCTACGAGCAGTACTTC

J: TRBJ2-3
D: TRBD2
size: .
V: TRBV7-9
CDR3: CASRIPFSGGGTDTQYF
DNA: TGTGCCAGCAGAATCCCTTTTAGCGGGGGAGGCACAGATACGCAGTATTTT

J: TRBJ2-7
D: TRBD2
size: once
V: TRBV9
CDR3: CASSLAASYEQYF
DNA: TGTGCCAGCAGCCTAGCGGCCTCCTACGAGCAGTACTTC

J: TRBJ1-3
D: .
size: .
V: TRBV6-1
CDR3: CASSETLGGPGNTIYF
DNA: TGTGCCAGCAGTGAAACTCTCGGGGGGCCTGGAAACACCATATATTTT

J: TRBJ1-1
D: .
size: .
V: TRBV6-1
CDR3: CASIVSGVGTEAFF
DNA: TGTGCCAGCATCGTTTCAGGGGTTGGAACTGAAGCTTTCTTT

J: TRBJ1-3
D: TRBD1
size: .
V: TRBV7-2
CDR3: CASSAWTGGNTIYF
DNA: TGTGCCAGCAGCGCCTGGACAGGGGGAAACACCATATATTTT

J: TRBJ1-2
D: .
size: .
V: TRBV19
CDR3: CASSIGQGGGYTF
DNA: TGTGCCAGTAGTATTGGGCAGGGAGGGGGCTACACCTTC

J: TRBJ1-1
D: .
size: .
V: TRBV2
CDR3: CAIQFTGNTEAFF
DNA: TGTGCCATACAATTTACAGGGAACACTGAAGCTTTCTTT

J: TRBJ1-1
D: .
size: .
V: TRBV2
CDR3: CASRKDGRETEAFF
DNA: TGTGCCAGCAGAAAGGACGGGAGGGAAACTGAAGCTTTCTTT

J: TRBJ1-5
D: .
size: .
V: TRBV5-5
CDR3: CASSYYGQGRGQPQHF
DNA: TGTGCCAGCAGCTACTACGGGCAGGGGCGCGGTCAGCCCCAGCATTTT

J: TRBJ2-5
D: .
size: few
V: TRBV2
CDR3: CASSVSGVETQYF
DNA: TGTGCCAGCAGTGTGTCCGGGGTAGAGACCCAGTACTTC

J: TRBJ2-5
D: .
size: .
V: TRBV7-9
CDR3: CASSFYSDQETQYF
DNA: TGTGCCAGCAGCTTTTATTCGGACCAAGAGACCCAGTACTTC

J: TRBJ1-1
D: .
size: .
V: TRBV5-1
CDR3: CASSYGNTEAFF
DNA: TGCGCCAGCAGCTACGGGAACACTGAAGCTTTCTTT

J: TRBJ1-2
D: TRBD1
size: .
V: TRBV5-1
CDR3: CASSITSGTGGRGYTF
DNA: TGCGCCAGCAGCATCACCTCGGGGACAGGGGGCAGGGGCTACACCTTC

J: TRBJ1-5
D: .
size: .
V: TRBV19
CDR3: CASFRVGNQPQHF
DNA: TGTGCCAGCTTCAGGGTTGGCAATCAGCCCCAGCATTTT

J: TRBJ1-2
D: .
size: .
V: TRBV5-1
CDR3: CASSWGDQGGYTF
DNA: TGCGCCAGCAGCTGGGGGGACCAAGGGGGCTACACCTTC

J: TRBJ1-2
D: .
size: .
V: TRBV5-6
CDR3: CASSSTTANYGYTF
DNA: TGTGCCAGCAGCTCGACTACAGCTAACTATGGCTACACCTTC

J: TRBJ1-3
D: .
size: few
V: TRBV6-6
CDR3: CASSRTPSSGNTIYF
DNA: TGTGCCAGCAGTCGGACACCCAGCTCTGGAAACACCATATATTTT

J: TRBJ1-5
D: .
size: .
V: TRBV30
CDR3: CPRMGGNQPQHF
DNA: TGTCCCAGGATGGGGGGCAATCAGCCCCAGCATTTT

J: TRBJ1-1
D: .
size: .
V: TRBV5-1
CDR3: CASSFGQNTEAFF
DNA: TGCGCCAGCAGCTTCGGACAGAACACTGAAGCTTTCTTT